This T cell receptor beta chain was found in a study of cytomegalovirus exposure and HLA in healthy donors. Across the whole study: The early release's HLA-typed donors yielded 65 million to 85 million unique TCRs.

Notes on this clone: Antigen specificity is unknown. Relative to the germline gene, one junction end is altered; a read error may explain this.

The PCR had 60 Vbeta and 13 Jbeta primers. Produced via immunoSEQ multiplex PCR; TCRdb's table is partial and in-frame only. The data hold 81,000 or so clones, with more than 70% observed a single time. Study outcomes and limitations: Earlier results showed most TCR beta V segments being productive about 90% or about 30% of the time. DRB1 had the most TCR associations and HLA-C the fewest, a later analysis found, with rates varying by HLA locus. 87-base-pair reads could not separate some V segments, including TRBV6-2 and TRBV6-3.

CDR1 is SEHNR and CDR2 is FQNEAQ in the germline V gene (reference sequence). The CDR3 covers 14 residues. This chain joins TRBV7-9 and TRBJ2-5; TRBD2 is a possible D gene (6 bases). The sequence derives from a man aged 55 to 70 in good health and CMV-seronegative. Material: PBMCs. DNA for the CDR3: TGTTCCAGCAGCCCCAAGACTAGGCAAGAGACCCAGTACTTC. Translation gives CSSSPKTRQETQYF.